What follows are 32 T cell receptor beta chains derived from one specimen sequenced in a study of T-cell memory formation after mild COVID-19. Using its own MiXCR run on the 5' RACE reads, TCRdb lists one record per CDR3 protein. The sample has just over 60,000 distinct CDR3 sequences, around 10% seen once. Sequenced input: PBMCs or a T cell subset sorted from them (not recorded which). The receptors were sampled from a man between 18 and 29 years old who had mild COVID-19 (a few samples of this study predate the infection). Cell type and time point are not known.

This clonotype was observed a handful of times. This chain uses TRBV5-1 with TRBJ1-1; tentatively, D is TRBD1 (5 bases). Germline CDR1 is SGHRS and CDR2 is YFSETQ. Trimming left V 3 bases short and J 2 bases short, with 11 bases between. The CDR3 has 14 amino acids. CDR3 DNA sequence: TGCGCCAGCAGCTCGTATGGGGGAAACACTGAAGCTTTCTTT. This gives the protein CASSSYGGNTEAFF. Variable domain in full (rest from reference TRBV5-1 and TRBJ1-1): KAGVTQTPRYLIKTRGQQVTLSCSPISGHRSVSWYQQTPGQGLQFLFEYFSETQRNKGNFPGRFSGRQFSNSRSEMNVSTLELGDSALYLCASSSYGGNTEAFFGQGTRLTVV.

A few counts support this clonotype. The chain recombines TRBV19 with TRBJ2-7; 11 bases match TRBD1. V dropped 10 bases and J dropped 3; count of bases not matched to a gene: 11. CDR1 is LNHDA, CDR2 SQIVND, per germline (reference sequence). This CDR3 comprises 15 residues. The CDR3 is CATRSGTGGDYEQYV. CDR3 nucleotides: TGTGCCACCCGTTCGGGGACAGGGGGGGACTACGAGCAGTACGTC.

This sequence joins TRBV7-2 and TRBJ2-1; 8 bases agree with TRBD2. CDR3 length: 14 amino acids. After removal of 7 bases from V and 8 bases from J, the junction contained 10 bases not matched to a gene. The V gene's germline CDR1 is SGHTA and CDR2 FQGNSA. The CDR3: CASTRGGAGDEQFF. As DNA, the CDR3 is TGTGCCAGCACCCGGGGGGGTGCCGGCGATGAGCAGTTCTTC. Together with reference TRBV7-2 and TRBJ2-1, the CDR3 gives the full variable domain: GAGVSQSPSNKVTEKGKDVELRCDPISGHTALYWYRQSLGQGLEFLIYFQGNSAPDKSGLPSDRFSAERTGGSVSTLTIQRTQQEDSAVYLCASTRGGAGDEQFFGPGTRLTVL.

There are a few counts of this clonotype. The V and J genes are TRBV5-1 and TRBJ2-1; 12 positions match TRBD2. CDR1 SGHRS and CDR2 YFSETQ come from the germline V gene. This CDR3 contains 16 residues. V was clipped by 3 bases and J by 2 bases; unmatched bases: 3. In DNA, the CDR3 is TGCGCCAGCAGCTCGACTAGCGGGGGAGCCTACAATGAGCAGTTCTTC. The encoded protein is CASSSTSGGAYNEQFF.

This chain uses TRBV9 with TRBJ2-3; D is possibly TRBD2 (6 bases). CDR1 and CDR2 from the germline V gene are SGDLS and YYNGEE. The CDR3 is 14 amino acids. The V end lost 10 bases, the J end lost 4 bases, and 19 bases lay between the germline ends. The CDR3 region is CASQGDLFADTQYF. For the CDR3, the DNA is TGTGCCTCCCAAGGGGACTTATTCGCAGATACGCAGTATTTT.

The chain employs TRBV10-2 and TRBJ1-1; D perhaps matches TRBD1 (6 bases). Germline CDR1 WSHSY, CDR2 SAAADI. The CDR3 has 12 amino acids. V dropped 8 bases and J dropped 1 base, with 8 bases sitting between them. For the CDR3, the DNA is TGCGCCAGCCAGACAGGGAACACTGAAGCTTTCTTT. It codes for CASQTGNTEAFF.

This clonotype was found a few times. The chain carries TRBV7-2 and TRBJ2-2, with TRBD2 matching over 10 bases. Germline assignment: CDR1 SGHTA and CDR2 FQGNSA. The CDR3 length is 15 residues. V shed 3 bases, J shed 5 bases, and the junction held 3 bases outside the gene matches. The CDR3 here is CASSFSGGVTGELFF. For the CDR3, the DNA is TGTGCCAGCAGCTTCAGCGGGGGGGTTACCGGGGAGCTGTTTTTT.

This clonotype was counted a few times. The chain is built from TRBV18 and TRBJ2-7; the match to TRBD1 covers 8 bases. V shed 5 bases and J 9 bases; nucleotides not matched to a gene: 12. The CDR3 spans 14 residues. CDR1 and CDR2 (germline): KGHSH, LQKENI. This CDR3 is CASSSGQEPQGQYV. CDR3 coding DNA: TGTGCCAGCTCATCGGGACAGGAACCACAGGGGCAGTACGTC.

This clonotype was observed a handful of times. The V and J genes are TRBV25-1 and TRBJ1-2; no clear D. The CDR3 covers 15 residues. Germline V CDR1 and CDR2: MGHDK, SYGVNS. The V end lost 3 bases, the J end lost 0 bases, and 11 bases lay between the germline ends. The CDR3 loop reads CASSEAGGANYGYTF. The CDR3 DNA follows: TGTGCCAGCAGTGAGGCAGGCGGAGCTAACTATGGCTACACCTTC.

This clonotype has just a few counts. CDR3 DNA: TGTGCCACCAGTGATTTTTCGCAGGATGGCTACACCTTC. It specifies CATSDFSQDGYTF. The chain joins TRBV24-1 to TRBJ1-2; no reliable D call. Germline V CDR1 and CDR2: KGHDR, SFDVKD. V was pared by 1 base and J by 6 bases, with 8 bases between. This CDR3 spans 13 amino acids.

This chain joins TRBV4-3 and TRBJ2-5; the D gene is possibly TRBD2 (6 bases). The germline V and J ends were trimmed by 0 bases and 4 bases, with 18 bases remaining between them. There are 17 residues in the CDR3. In germline, CDR1 is LGHNA, CDR2 YSLEER. The CDR3 sequence is CASSQDPPSTGGETQYF. For the CDR3, the DNA is TGCGCCAGCAGCCAAGATCCCCCTTCTACCGGGGGAGAGACCCAGTACTTC.

This clonotype showed up just a few times. The chain has TRBV7-3 and TRBJ2-3, with 8 nucleotides matching TRBD2. The CDR3 is 14 residues long. Germline V gene sequence: CDR1 SGHTA, CDR2 FQGTGA. V was pared by 9 bases and J by 0 bases, with 5 bases of the junction left unmatched. This CDR3 reads CASRRGASTDTQYF. In nucleotides, the CDR3 is TGTGCCAGTCGGCGGGGGGCTAGCACAGATACGCAGTATTTT.

V is TRBV5-4 and J is TRBJ2-3; TRBD2 is a possible D gene (7 bases). The CDR3 spans 14 residues. Germline CDR1 is SGHNT and CDR2 is YYREEE (reference sequence). The V end was cut by 4 bases, the J end by 4 bases, with 13 bases between. The CDR3 DNA is TGTGCCAGCAGCCCGGGGGGCGGCCCAGATACGCAGTATTTT. Its translation: CASSPGGGPDTQYF.

This clonotype was picked up a small number of times. The DNA of the CDR3 is TGTGCCAGCAGCCAAGGTGCGGGAGATACGCAGTATTTT. This sequence encodes CASSQGAGDTQYF. The chain has TRBV3-1 and TRBJ2-3; possible D gene TRBD2, 5 bases. In germline, CDR1 is LGHDT, CDR2 YNNKEL (reference sequence). Trimming removed 1 base at V and 5 bases at J, with 7 bases between. CDR3 length equals 13 residues.

This clonotype was found a few times. The chain joins TRBV11-2 to TRBJ2-5; D may correspond to TRBD1 or TRBD2 (5 bases each). The CDR3 extends over 13 amino acids. Between the trimmed V and J ends, which lost 5 bases and 1 base, there was a span of 8 bases. CDR1 is SGHAT and CDR2 is FQNNGV in the germline V gene. CDR3 nucleotide sequence: TGTGCCAGCAGCCCCGGGGCCCAAGAGACCCAGTACTTC. It codes for CASSPGAQETQYF.

The chain employs TRBV5-5 and TRBJ1-6; 7 nucleotides line up with TRBD1. Germline V gene lookup returns CDR1 SGHKS and CDR2 YYEKEE (reference sequence). The CDR3 covers 16 residues. With V trimmed by 4 bases and J by 5 bases, 9 bases remained unmatched. The CDR3 DNA sequence: TGTGCCAGCAGCGCCCCCAGGGGGGTCAATAATTCACCCCTCCACTTT. Encoded protein: CASSAPRGVNNSPLHF.

This clonotype was recorded at least ten times. The chain joins TRBV6-5 to TRBJ2-2, with a tentative D call TRBD2 (5 bases). The CDR3 is 15 residues long. Germline V gene lookup returns CDR1 MNHEY and CDR2 SVGAGI. Trimming took 5 bases from V and 3 from J, leaving 13 bases between them. The CDR3 sequence: CASSRTGSYTGELFF. CDR3 coding DNA: TGTGCCAGCAGTCGGACTGGCTCCTACACCGGGGAGCTGTTTTTT.

In its sample, this clonotype was seen a few times. The rearrangement links TRBV7-9 to TRBJ1-2, with D possibly matching TRBD1 (5 bases). V was cut by 7 bases and J by 8 bases, with 20 bases left in between. Germline V gene data show CDR1 as SEHNR and CDR2 as FQNEAQ (reference sequence). The length of the CDR3 is 14 residues. The CDR3 spells CASTITGTLGGYTF. For the CDR3, the DNA is TGTGCCAGCACCATCACCGGGACCTTAGGCGGCTACACCTTC.

The chain has TRBV11-2 and TRBJ2-3, with TRBD1 matching over 10 bases. The V gene end was trimmed by 6 bases and the J gene end by 5 bases; junction bases not matched to a gene: 5. The CDR3 contains 14 residues. The germline gives CDR1 SGHAT, CDR2 FQNNGV. CDR3 residues: CASRGQGLVDTQYF. As DNA, the CDR3 is TGTGCCAGCAGGGGACAGGGGCTAGTAGATACGCAGTATTTT.

The rearrangement links TRBV20-1 to TRBJ1-1, with a weak D call TRBD1 (5 bases). The germline V gene has CDR1 DFQATT and CDR2 SNEGSKA (reference sequence). V shed 5 bases and J shed 3 bases, with 13 bases lying between them. The CDR3 length is 13 residues. The chain's CDR3 is CSASGGTHTEAFF. The CDR3 nucleotides read TGCAGTGCTTCAGGAGGGACGCACACTGAAGCTTTCTTT.

The chain combines TRBV7-6 with TRBJ2-1, with D maybe TRBD2 (5 bases). The CDR3 consists of 14 residues. V lost 2 bases to trimming and J lost 8 bases, with 13 bases between them. Germline lookup yields CDR1 SGHVS and CDR2 FNYEAQ. CDR3 sequence: CASSLQEGADEQFF. In DNA form, the CDR3 reads TGTGCCAGCAGCTTACAAGAGGGCGCGGATGAGCAGTTCTTC.

V and J are TRBV25-1 and TRBJ2-1; D call uncertain. Trimming left V 5 bases short and J 3 bases short, with 11 bases between. The germline CDR1 and CDR2 sequences are MGHDK and SYGVNS. This CDR3 spans 14 amino acids. DNA for the CDR3: TGTGCCAGCAGTCAGTCCGACTTCTACAATGAGCAGTTCTTC. Translation gives CASSQSDFYNEQFF.

The rearrangement joins TRBV7-9 to TRBJ1-5; maybe TRBD1 (5 bases). Germline CDR1 reads SEHNR; CDR2 reads FQNEAQ (reference sequence). CDR3 length equals 15 residues. Trimming stripped 5 bases from V and 2 bases from J, with 13 bases between. The CDR3 DNA is TGTGCCAGCAGCACCGGGACCTTTGGCAATCAGCCCCAGCATTTT. Translating it yields CASSTGTFGNQPQHF.

This clonotype was recorded at least ten times. The J gene is TRBJ2-1, the V gene TRBV7-9, with TRBD1 matching over 9 bases. Germline CDR1 SEHNR, CDR2 FQNEAQ (reference sequence). The CDR3 consists of 14 residues. V lost 5 bases, J lost 10 bases, and 9 bases stayed unmatched. The DNA for the CDR3 is TGTGCCAGCAGCGAGCAGGGACAGGGAGGAGAGCAGTTCTTC. Protein: CASSEQGQGGEQFF.

The chain has TRBV6-1 and TRBJ2-2; tentative D call: TRBD1 (5 bases). V was clipped by 5 bases and J by 0 bases, with 7 bases between them. Germline V gene data show CDR1 as MNHNS and CDR2 as SASEGT. This CDR3 region has 14 residues. This chain's CDR3 is CASSKTANTGELFF. The CDR3 region has the DNA TGTGCCAGCAGTAAGACAGCGAACACCGGGGAGCTGTTTTTT.

This clonotype was seen a few times. This chain uses TRBV5-1 with TRBJ1-2; D not certain. The CDR3 totals 14 residues. The V and J ends lost 0 bases and 6 bases respectively, with 12 bases between them. CDR1 is SGHRS, CDR2 YFSETQ, per germline. The CDR3 sequence is CASSLDRTYHGYTF. CDR3 sequence (DNA): TGCGCCAGCAGCTTGGATCGGACGTACCATGGCTACACCTTC.

This clonotype was counted only a few times. The chain carries TRBV7-2 and TRBJ1-2; no clear D. V lost 3 bases and J lost 2, with 7 bases in between. Germline-derived CDR1 and CDR2 are SGHTA and FQGNSA. The CDR3 sequence is 13 residues long. In DNA, the CDR3 is TGTGCCAGCAGCTTGGTAGGGAACTATGGCTACACCTTC. Encoded protein: CASSLVGNYGYTF.

This clonotype is medium-sized by share. The rearrangement uses TRBV7-2 and TRBJ1-1, with a weak D call TRBD1 (5 bases). V lost 5 bases, J lost 1 base, and 14 bases lay in between. Germline assignment: CDR1 SGHTA and CDR2 FQGNSA. The CDR3 has 15 amino acids. Written as DNA, the CDR3 is TGTGCCAGCAGCCCGGGACTAGCAAAGAACACTGAAGCTTTCTTT. It codes for CASSPGLAKNTEAFF. The full variable domain, rest sourced from reference TRBV7-2 and TRBJ1-1, is GAGVSQSPSNKVTEKGKDVELRCDPISGHTALYWYRQSLGQGLEFLIYFQGNSAPDKSGLPSDRFSAERTGGSVSTLTIQRTQQEDSAVYLCASSPGLAKNTEAFFGQGTRLTVV.

This clonotype was counted at least ten times. The chain recombines TRBV7-3 with TRBJ2-2; D is unresolved. The V end lost 2 bases, the J end lost 1 base, and 8 bases lay between the germline ends. Germline V gene data show CDR1 as SGHTA and CDR2 as FQGTGA. The CDR3 runs to 15 residues. CDR3 residues: CASSLLMRNTGELFF. The CDR3 DNA follows: TGTGCCAGCAGCTTATTGATGAGGAACACCGGGGAGCTGTTTTTT.

The genes are TRBV6-6 and TRBJ2-7, with 10 bases fitting TRBD1. V was pared by 7 bases and J by 7 bases, with 16 bases of the junction left unmatched. In germline, CDR1 is MNHNY, CDR2 SVGAGI (reference sequence). The CDR3 is made up of 16 amino acids. The CDR3 loop is CASISRDRGERREQYF. CDR3 sequence (DNA): TGTGCCAGCATTTCCCGGGACAGGGGCGAAAGGCGAGAGCAGTACTTC.

The chain couples TRBV5-1 to TRBJ2-1; D is perhaps TRBD1 (6 bases). Germline CDR1 and CDR2: SGHRS and YFSETQ. The CDR3 length is 16 residues. V lost 4 bases, J lost 0 bases, and 14 bases lay in between. The CDR3 loop reads CASSRGDRSSYNEQFF. CDR3 coding DNA: TGCGCCAGCAGCCGCGGTGACAGGAGCTCCTACAATGAGCAGTTCTTC.

This rearrangement joins TRBV10-3 to TRBJ2-5; possibly TRBD1 for D (5 bases). V was clipped by 10 bases and J by 5 bases, with 11 bases between them. Germline V gives CDR1 ENHRY, CDR2 SYGVKD. The CDR3 covers 11 residues. The CDR3: CATRDWETQYF. CDR3 coding DNA: TGTGCCACCAGGGATTGGGAGACCCAGTACTTC.